Listed below are T cell receptor beta chains from one sample, sequenced in a study of T cell responses to AZD1222 COVID-19 vaccine. Produced via immunoSEQ multiplex PCR; TCRdb's table is partial and in-frame only. This sample has 110,000 to 150,000 clones, with approximately 85% found just once. The source material was peripheral blood, sampled on day 0 of AZD1222 vaccination. Source of these receptors: an adult in good health. Each CDR3 is given with its conserved first and last residue. The D gene is left open where the match is weak. The size entry is marked missing in some rows and otherwise reads once, few, many or a size class.

NA TRBJ2-7 NA TRBV7-2 CASSLDTGLGYSYEQYF TGTGCCAGCAGCTTAGATACGGGGTTAGGCTACTCCTACGAGCAGTACTTC
NA TRBJ2-7 TRBD2 TRBV5-1 CASGTSGSVYEQYF TGCGCCAGCGGGACTAGCGGGAGTGTCTACGAGCAGTACTTC
NA TRBJ2-7 TRBD1 TRBV6-1 CASRGGQGAYEQYF TGTGCCAGCAGAGGCGGACAGGGAGCCTACGAGCAGTACTTC
NA TRBJ2-1 TRBD2 TRBV4-1 CASSVSGGNYNEQFF TGCGCCAGCAGCGTCAGCGGGGGGAACTACAATGAGCAGTTCTTC
NA TRBJ2-5 NA TRBV4-2 CASSQGGDQETQYF TGTGCCAGCAGCCAGGGGGGAGATCAAGAGACCCAGTACTTC
NA TRBJ2-2 NA TRBV7-2 CASSSVNTGELFF TGTGCCAGCAGCTCCGTTAACACCGGGGAGCTGTTTTTT
NA TRBJ1-4 TRBD1 TRBV5-6 CASSYRGGEKLFF TGTGCCAGCAGCTACAGGGGCGGAGAAAAACTGTTTTTT
few TRBJ1-2 NA TRBV4-1 CASSQVAGANYGYTF TGCGCCAGCAGCCAAGTCGCGGGGGCGAACTATGGCTACACCTTC
NA TRBJ2-6 TRBD1 TRBV9 CASSAAGQGALGANVLTF TGTGCCAGCAGCGCGGCCGGACAGGGGGCTCTTGGGGCCAACGTCCTGACTTTC
NA TRBJ2-5 TRBD2 TRBV6-5 CASFPSGGGETQYF TGTGCCAGCTTCCCTAGCGGGGGGGGTGAGACCCAGTACTTC
NA TRBJ2-4 TRBD2 TRBV19 CASSFLVAGGPSKNIQYF TGTGCCAGTAGCTTCCTGGTAGCGGGAGGGCCTTCCAAAAACATTCAGTACTTC
NA TRBJ1-2 NA TRBV19 CASSIQEHGYTF TGTGCCAGTAGTATTCAGGAACATGGCTACACCTTC
NA TRBJ1-5 NA TRBV11-3 CASSLRAKQPQHF TGTGCCAGCAGCTTAAGGGCTAAACAGCCCCAGCATTTT
NA TRBJ1-1 TRBD1 TRBV9 CASSVGGVPRGTEAFF TGTGCCAGCAGCGTAGGCGGGGTCCCCAGGGGGACTGAAGCTTTCTTT
NA TRBJ2-2 NA TRBV11-3 CASSLDRSGGELFF TGTGCCAGCAGCTTAGACAGGTCGGGCGGGGAGCTGTTTTTT
NA TRBJ2-1 NA TRBV5-1 CASSLGGETYNEQFF TGCGCCAGCAGCTTAGGGGGGGAAACTTACAATGAGCAGTTCTTC
once TRBJ1-4 NA TRBV7-9 CASSPTGGKLFF TGTGCCAGCAGCCCGACGGGGGGGAAACTGTTTTTT
NA TRBJ2-3 NA TRBV7-2 CASSLHDEAFPDTQYF TGTGCCAGCAGCTTACACGACGAAGCCTTTCCAGATACGCAGTATTTT
NA TRBJ2-2 TRBD2 TRBV15 CATSRDLAGGAGELFF TGTGCCACCAGCAGAGATTTAGCGGGAGGCGCGGGGGAGCTGTTTTTT
NA TRBJ1-1 NA TRBV19 CATRVVGTEAFF TGTGCCACCAGGGTGGTAGGCACTGAAGCTTTCTTT
NA TRBJ2-3 TRBD2 TRBV19 CASSIGGGRSTDTQYF TGTGCCAGTAGTATAGGGGGCGGGAGGAGCACAGATACGCAGTATTTT
few TRBJ2-1 NA TRBV2 CASSDYNEQFF TGTGCCAGCAGTGACTACAATGAGCAGTTCTTC
NA TRBJ2-5 NA TRBV11-3 CASSLDVGGTQYF TGTGCCAGCAGCTTAGATGTGGGGGGGACCCAGTACTTC
NA TRBJ1-6 TRBD1 TRBV3-1/TRBV3-2 CASSQGSGGESPLHF TGTGCCAGCAGCCAAGGGTCAGGGGGGGAATCACCCCTCCACTTT
NA TRBJ1-1 NA TRBV12-3/TRBV12-4 CASSLALVGAFF TGTGCCAGCAGTTTAGCCTTGGTTGGAGCTTTCTTT
NA TRBJ1-3 NA TRBV7-9 CASNDHSSGNTIYF TGTGCCAGCAACGACCACTCCTCTGGAAACACCATATATTTT
NA TRBJ2-3 NA TRBV3-1/TRBV3-2 CASSQDQGLGGTDTQYF TGTGCCAGCAGCCAAGATCAAGGTCTCGGGGGCACAGATACGCAGTATTTT
few TRBJ2-2 TRBD1 TRBV7-8 CASSWWQGAGGELFF TGTGCCAGCAGCTGGTGGCAGGGGGCTGGCGGGGAGCTGTTTTTT
NA TRBJ2-1 TRBD2 TRBV14 CASSLQTSGHNEQFF TGTGCCAGCAGCCTTCAGACTAGCGGGCACAATGAGCAGTTCTTC
NA TRBJ1-2 NA TRBV5-4 CASSLAGAGYYGYTF TGTGCCAGCAGCTTGGCTGGCGCAGGGTACTATGGCTACACCTTC
NA TRBJ2-7 NA TRBV10-3 CAISEGRAVGEQYF TGTGCCATCAGTGAGGGTAGGGCGGTAGGCGAGCAGTACTTC
NA TRBJ1-3 NA TRBV19 CASSQGGSNTIYF TGTGCCAGTAGTCAGGGAGGCTCAAACACCATATATTTT
NA TRBJ2-5 NA TRBV19 CASSRDDPETQYF TGTGCCAGTAGCCGAGACGACCCAGAGACCCAGTACTTC
NA TRBJ2-7 NA TRBV10-2 CASSESKSYEQYF TGCGCCAGCAGTGAGTCTAAGTCCTACGAGCAGTACTTC
NA TRBJ2-1 NA TRBV6-5 CATSAWGSEQFF TGTGCCACCTCAGCTTGGGGTAGTGAGCAGTTCTTC
NA TRBJ1-5 NA TRBV19 CASSIDVDQPQHF TGTGCCAGTAGTATAGATGTGGATCAGCCCCAGCATTTT
NA TRBJ1-1 NA TRBV19 CASSSPGETLEAFF TGTGCCAGTAGTTCTCCCGGGGAGACTCTTGAAGCTTTCTTT
NA TRBJ1-5 NA TRBV2 CASRRRVDIYSNQPQHF TGTGCCAGCAGGAGGAGGGTGGATATTTATAGCAATCAGCCCCAGCATTTT
NA TRBJ1-4 NA TRBV5-5 CASSERVSATNEKLFF TGTGCCAGCAGCGAAAGGGTTTCAGCAACTAATGAAAAACTGTTTTTT
NA TRBJ1-5 NA TRBV7-4 CASSLGRVDNQPQHF TGTGCCAGCAGCTTGGGCAGGGTGGACAATCAGCCCCAGCATTTT
NA TRBJ2-1 NA TRBV12-3/TRBV12-4 CASSLKGGQFF TGTGCCAGCAGTTTAAAGGGAGGGCAGTTCTTC
NA TRBJ2-1 TRBD2 TRBV3-1/TRBV3-2 CASSQAVGTSPGLYYNEQFF TGTGCCAGCAGCCAAGCAGTCGGGACTAGCCCCGGCCTATATTACAATGAGCAGTTCTTC
NA TRBJ1-3 TRBD1 TRBV27 CASSLQGAGNTIYF TGTGCCAGCAGCCTACAGGGGGCTGGAAACACCATATATTTT
once TRBJ1-2 NA TRBV4-1 CASSQGADSNYGYTF TGCGCCAGCAGCCAGGGGGCCGATTCTAACTATGGCTACACCTTC
NA TRBJ2-1 TRBD2 TRBV5-6 CASSMGLAAYNEQFF TGTGCCAGCAGCATGGGACTAGCGGCGTACAATGAGCAGTTCTTC
NA TRBJ1-1 NA TRBV30 CAAGRQGTEAFF TGTGCCGCGGGGCGGCAGGGCACTGAAGCTTTCTTT
NA TRBJ1-6 TRBD1 TRBV28 CASSWVEGARSPLHF TGTGCCAGCAGTTGGGTGGAGGGGGCGAGGTCACCCCTCCACTTT
NA TRBJ2-3 TRBD1 TRBV7-7 CASSPGTGYTDTQYF TGTGCTAGCAGCCCCGGGACAGGGTACACAGATACGCAGTATTTT
NA TRBJ2-7 TRBD2 TRBV6-6 CASSYSASGSGYEQYF TGTGCCAGCAGTTACTCGGCTAGCGGGAGTGGGTACGAGCAGTACTTC
NA TRBJ2-7 TRBD1 TRBV19 CASSTGGQGLDEQYF TGTGCCAGTAGTACCGGCGGACAGGGATTAGACGAGCAGTACTTC
once TRBJ2-7 TRBD1 TRBV27 CASGRDRGYEQYF TGTGCCAGCGGGAGGGACAGGGGCTACGAGCAGTACTTC
NA TRBJ2-7 NA TRBV5-1 CASSLVVGQGYEQYF TGCGCCAGCAGCTTGGTAGTCGGCCAGGGCTACGAGCAGTACTTC
NA TRBJ2-7 TRBD1 TRBV7-9 CASSLVTGGYEQYF TGTGCCAGCAGCTTAGTAACAGGGGGCTACGAGCAGTACTTC
once TRBJ1-1 NA TRBV19 CASSIDLTGEAFF TGTGCCAGTAGTATAGATTTGACCGGTGAAGCTTTCTTT
NA TRBJ2-7 TRBD1 TRBV3-1/TRBV3-2 CASGSLEGTGRMWQYF TGTGCCAGCGGCAGCCTTGAGGGGACAGGTAGAATGTGGCAGTACTTC